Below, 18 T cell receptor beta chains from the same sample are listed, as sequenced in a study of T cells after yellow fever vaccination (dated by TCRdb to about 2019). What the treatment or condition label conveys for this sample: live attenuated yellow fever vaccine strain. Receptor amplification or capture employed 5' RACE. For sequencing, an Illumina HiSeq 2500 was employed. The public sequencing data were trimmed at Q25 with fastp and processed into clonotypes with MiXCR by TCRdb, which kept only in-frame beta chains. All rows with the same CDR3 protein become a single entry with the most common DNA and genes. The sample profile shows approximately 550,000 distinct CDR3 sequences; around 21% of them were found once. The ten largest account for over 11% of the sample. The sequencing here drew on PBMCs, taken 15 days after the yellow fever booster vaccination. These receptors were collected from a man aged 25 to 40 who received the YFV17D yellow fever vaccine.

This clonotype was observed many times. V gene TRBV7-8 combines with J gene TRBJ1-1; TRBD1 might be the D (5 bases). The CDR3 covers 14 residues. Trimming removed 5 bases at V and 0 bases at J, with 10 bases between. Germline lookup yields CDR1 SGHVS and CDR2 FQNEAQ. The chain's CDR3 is CASSLRQLNTEAFF. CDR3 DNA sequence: TGTGCCAGCAGCCTAAGACAGTTGAACACTGAAGCTTTCTTT.

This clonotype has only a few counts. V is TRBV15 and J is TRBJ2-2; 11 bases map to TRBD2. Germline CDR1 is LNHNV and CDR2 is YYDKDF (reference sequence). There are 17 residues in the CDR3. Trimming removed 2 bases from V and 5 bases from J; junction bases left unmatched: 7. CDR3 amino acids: CATSRPKTSGRTGELFF. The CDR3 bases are TGTGCCACCAGCAGACCGAAAACTAGCGGGAGAACCGGGGAGCTGTTTTTT.

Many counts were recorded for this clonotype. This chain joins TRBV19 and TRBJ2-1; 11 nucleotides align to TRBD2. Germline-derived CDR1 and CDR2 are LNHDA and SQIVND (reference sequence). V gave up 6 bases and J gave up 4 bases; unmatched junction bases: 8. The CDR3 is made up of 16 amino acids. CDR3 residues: CASSQPGTSGYNEQFF. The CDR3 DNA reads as TGTGCCAGTAGCCAGCCTGGGACTAGCGGATACAATGAGCAGTTCTTC.

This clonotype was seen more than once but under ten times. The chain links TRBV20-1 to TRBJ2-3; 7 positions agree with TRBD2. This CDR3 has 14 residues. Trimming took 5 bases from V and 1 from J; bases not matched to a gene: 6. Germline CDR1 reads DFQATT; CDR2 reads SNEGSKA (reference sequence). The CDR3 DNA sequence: TGCAGTGCTCTTCGGGCGGGAGGCACAGATACGCAGTATTTT. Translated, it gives CSALRAGGTDTQYF.

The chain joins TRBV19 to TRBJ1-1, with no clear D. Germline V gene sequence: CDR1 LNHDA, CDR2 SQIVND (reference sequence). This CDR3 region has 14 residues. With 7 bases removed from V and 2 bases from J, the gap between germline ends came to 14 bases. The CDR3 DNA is TGTGCCAGTATCAGGACGTGGGGTAACACTGAAGCTTTCTTT. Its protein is CASIRTWGNTEAFF.

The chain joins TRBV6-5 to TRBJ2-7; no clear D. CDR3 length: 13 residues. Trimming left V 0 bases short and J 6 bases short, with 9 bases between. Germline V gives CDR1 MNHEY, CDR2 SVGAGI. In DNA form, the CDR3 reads TGTGCCAGCAGTTACTCGGCAGGAAGCGAGCAGTACTTC. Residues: CASSYSAGSEQYF.

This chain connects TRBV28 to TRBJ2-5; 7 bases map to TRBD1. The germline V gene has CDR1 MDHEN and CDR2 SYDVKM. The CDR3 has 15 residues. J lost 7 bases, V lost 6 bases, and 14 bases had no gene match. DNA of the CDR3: TGTGCCAGCAGGTCTCCTCGGGGACAGTTATGGACCCAGTACTTC. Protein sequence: CASRSPRGQLWTQYF.

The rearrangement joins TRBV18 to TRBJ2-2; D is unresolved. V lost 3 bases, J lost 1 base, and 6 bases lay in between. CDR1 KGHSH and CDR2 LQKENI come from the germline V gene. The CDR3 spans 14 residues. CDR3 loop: CASSPYGNTGELFF. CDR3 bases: TGTGCCAGCTCACCCTACGGGAACACCGGGGAGCTGTTTTTT.

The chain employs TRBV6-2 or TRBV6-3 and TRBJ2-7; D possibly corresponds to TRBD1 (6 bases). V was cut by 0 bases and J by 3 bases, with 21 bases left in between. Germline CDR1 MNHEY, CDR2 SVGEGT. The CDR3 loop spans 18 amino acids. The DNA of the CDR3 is TGTGCCAGCAGTTACTCGACCACCCAGACCAAAGGGGGCTACGAGCAGTACTTC. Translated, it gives CASSYSTTQTKGGYEQYF.

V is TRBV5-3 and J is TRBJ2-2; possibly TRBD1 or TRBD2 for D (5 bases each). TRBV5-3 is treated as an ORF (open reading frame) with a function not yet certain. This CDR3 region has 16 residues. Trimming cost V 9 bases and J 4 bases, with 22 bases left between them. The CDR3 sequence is CAISPGMQGGTGELFF. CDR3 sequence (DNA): TGTGCCATCAGCCCCGGGATGCAGGGCGGCACCGGGGAGCTGTTTTTT.

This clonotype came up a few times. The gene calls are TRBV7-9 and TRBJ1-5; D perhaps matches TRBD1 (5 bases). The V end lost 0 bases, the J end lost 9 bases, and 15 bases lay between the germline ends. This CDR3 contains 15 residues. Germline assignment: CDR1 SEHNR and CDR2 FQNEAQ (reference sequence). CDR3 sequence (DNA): TGTGCCAGCAGCTTAGCCGGGACTCCTGCGGGGCCCCAGCATTTT. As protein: CASSLAGTPAGPQHF.

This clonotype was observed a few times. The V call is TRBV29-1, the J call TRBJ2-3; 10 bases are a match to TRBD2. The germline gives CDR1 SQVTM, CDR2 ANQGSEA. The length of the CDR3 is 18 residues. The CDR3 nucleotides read TGCAGTGTTTCCCCTCCGGCTAGCGGGAGTCCTAGAGCAGATACGCAGTATTTT. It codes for CSVSPPASGSPRADTQYF.

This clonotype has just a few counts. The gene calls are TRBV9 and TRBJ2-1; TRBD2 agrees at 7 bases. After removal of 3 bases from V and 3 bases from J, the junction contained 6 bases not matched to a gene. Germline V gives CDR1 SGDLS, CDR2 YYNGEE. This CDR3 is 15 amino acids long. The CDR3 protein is CASSALAEIYNEQFF. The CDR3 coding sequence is TGTGCCAGCAGCGCTCTAGCGGAAATCTACAATGAGCAGTTCTTC.

The CDR3 sequence: CASSEYGDRGNTEAFF. CDR3 sequence (DNA): TGTGCCAGCAGTGAATATGGGGACAGGGGTAACACTGAAGCTTTCTTT. The chain has TRBV25-1 and TRBJ1-1; TRBD1 aligns across 10 bases. The CDR3 spans 16 residues. V shed 0 bases, J shed 2 bases, and the junction held 3 bases outside the gene matches. The germline V gene encodes CDR1 MGHDK and CDR2 SYGVNS.

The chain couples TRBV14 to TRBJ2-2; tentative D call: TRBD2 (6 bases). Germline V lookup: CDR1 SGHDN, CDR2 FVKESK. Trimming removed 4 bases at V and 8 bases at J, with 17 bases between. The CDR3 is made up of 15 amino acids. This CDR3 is CASSRGRTTLGELFF. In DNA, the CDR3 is TGTGCCAGCAGCCGCGGACGGACTACCCTGGGGGAGCTGTTTTTT.

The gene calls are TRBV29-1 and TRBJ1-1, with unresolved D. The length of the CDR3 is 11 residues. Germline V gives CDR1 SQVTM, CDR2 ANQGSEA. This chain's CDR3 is CSLREATEAFF. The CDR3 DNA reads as TGCAGTTTACGGGAGGCCACTGAAGCTTTCTTT. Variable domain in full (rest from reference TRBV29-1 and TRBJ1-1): SAVISQKPSRDICQRGTSLTIQCQVDSQVTMMFWYRQQPGQSLTLIATANQGSEATYESGFVIDKFPISRPNLTFSTLTVSNMSPEDSSIYLCSLREATEAFFGQGTRLTVV.

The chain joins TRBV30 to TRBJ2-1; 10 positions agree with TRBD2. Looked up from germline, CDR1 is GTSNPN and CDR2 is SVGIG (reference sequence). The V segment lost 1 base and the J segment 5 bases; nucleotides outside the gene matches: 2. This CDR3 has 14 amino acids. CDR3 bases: TGTGCCTGGAGTGGACTAGCGGGCCACAATGAGCAGTTCTTC. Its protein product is CAWSGLAGHNEQFF. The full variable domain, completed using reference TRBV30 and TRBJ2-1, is SQTIHQWPATLVQPVGSPLSLECTVEGTSNPNLYWYRQAAGRGLQLLFYSVGIGQISSEVPQNLSASRPQDRQFILSSKKLLLSDSGFYLCAWSGLAGHNEQFFGPGTRLTVL.

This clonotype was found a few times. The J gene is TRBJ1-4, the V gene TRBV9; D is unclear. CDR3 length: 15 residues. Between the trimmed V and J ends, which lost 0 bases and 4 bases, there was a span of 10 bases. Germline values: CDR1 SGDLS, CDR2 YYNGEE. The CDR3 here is CASSVGAGLNEKLFF. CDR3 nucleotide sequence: TGTGCCAGCAGCGTAGGGGCAGGCCTTAATGAAAAACTGTTTTTT.